This is a list of T cell receptor beta chains from one sample in a study of tumor-infiltrating lymphocytes in primary liver carcinoma. TCRdb analysed the multiplex PCR reads with MiXCR anew, one entry per CDR3 protein. Found here are 180,000 or so distinct CDR3 sequences, less than 65% of them singletons; the top ten hold less than 75%. The sample consisted of peripheral blood. The receptor source for this set is a man in his forties with primary liver carcinoma and hepatitis B virus infection. Both conserved end residues are part of each CDR3. Fields, in order: clone size, D gene, V gene, J gene, CDR3 DNA, CDR3 protein. D genes are given only for firm matches. Clone size, where shown, is once, few, many, or a class for clones that have expanded.

>NA|NA|TRBV29-1|TRBJ1-1
TGCAGCGTGGGGGACTTATTCGACCGGGCTTTCTTT
CSVGDLFDRAFF
>NA|TRBD2|TRBV6-1|TRBJ2-2
TGTGCCAGCAGTGCGGGAGGCAGGAAATGGCAGGACACCGGGGAGCTGTTTTTT
CASSAGGRKWQDTGELFF
>NA|TRBD2|TRBV4-1|TRBJ2-3
TGCGCCAGCAGCCTCCAGACTAGCGGAAGCACAGATACGCAGTATTTT
CASSLQTSGSTDTQYF
>NA|NA|TRBV12-3/TRBV12-4|TRBJ2-7
TGTGCCAGCAGTTCGCCGGGGGCGGGGGAGCAGTACTTC
CASSSPGAGEQYF
>many|TRBD2|TRBV11-2|TRBJ2-1
TGTGCCAGCAGCTTAGATTGGTCCAGCGGGAGGGTAAATGAGCAGTTCTTC
CASSLDWSSGRVNEQFF
>many|TRBD2|TRBV11-2|TRBJ2-7
TGTGCCAGCAGCTTAGCATCCTCACTAGCGGCGTACGAGCAGTACTTC
CASSLASSLAAYEQYF
>many|NA|TRBV4-1|TRBJ2-7
TGCGCCAGCAGCCAAGTCACAGGTTCCTACGAGCAGTACTTC
CASSQVTGSYEQYF
>few|TRBD1|TRBV14|TRBJ2-2
TGTGCCAGCAGCCCCGGGACAGAGGATTGGACCGGGGAGCTGTTTTTT
CASSPGTEDWTGELFF
>NA|NA|TRBV28|TRBJ2-6
TGTGCCAGTAAACAGGCTGGGGCCAACGTCCTGACTTTC
CASKQAGANVLTF
>NA|NA|TRBV6-2/TRBV6-3|TRBJ2-5
TGTGCCAGCATCTCAAGCGAGGAGACCCAGTACTTC
CASISSEETQYF
>NA|TRBD2|TRBV11-2|TRBJ2-7
TGTGCCAGCAGCCCTTCGACTAGCACCTACGACCAGTATTTC
CASSPSTSTYDQYF
>NA|TRBD2|TRBV5-5|TRBJ2-2
TGTACCAGCAGCCAAGGACTAGCGGTTAACACCGGGGAGCTGTTTTTT
CTSSQGLAVNTGELFF
>few|NA|TRBV28|TRBJ1-1
TGTGCCAGCAGTTTATTAGGGAATATTCAGGCTTTCTTT
CASSLLGNIQAFF
>NA|NA|TRBV11-2|TRBJ2-1
TGTGCCAGCAGCTTGGTCGTCTTCGGGGGAGACAATGAGCAGTTCTTC
CASSLVVFGGDNEQFF
>few|NA|TRBV6-5|TRBJ2-7
TGTGCCAGCAGTTATCAAAACACTGGCGCCGAGCAGTACTTC
CASSYQNTGAEQYF
>few|NA|TRBV10-3|TRBJ1-2
TGTGCCATCAGTGAGTCGTCAGGGGAATATGGCTACACCTTC
CAISESSGEYGYTF
>once|NA|TRBV29-1|TRBJ2-7
TGCAGCGTTCTGAAGTTGCGGGCTATCAGAACCAACTACGAGCAGTACTTC
CSVLKLRAIRTNYEQYF
>many|TRBD1|TRBV29-1|TRBJ2-6
TGCAGCGTTGAAGAGGGACAGTTGATCAGGGGGGCCAACGTCCTGACTTTC
CSVEEGQLIRGANVLTF
>NA|NA|TRBV6-6|TRBJ1-2
TGTGCCAGCAGTTACCTGGGAAACTATGGCTACACCTTC
CASSYLGNYGYTF
>NA|NA|TRBV6-6|TRBJ1-1
TGTGCCAGCAGTTACGGGGACACTGAAGCTTACTTT
CASSYGDTEAYF
>NA|TRBD2|TRBV29-1|TRBJ2-1
TGCGGCGTGGGGGGGACTAGCGGAGGTAATGAGCAGTTCTTC
CGVGGTSGGNEQFF
>NA|NA|TRBV12-3/TRBV12-4|TRBJ2-1
TGTGCCAGTAGCTCCTTACAGTGGGATGAGCAGTTCTTC
CASSSLQWDEQFF
>NA|NA|TRBV12-3/TRBV12-4|TRBJ1-5
TGTGCCAGCAGTGAGGCAACAGGGCCGGCGGGCAATCAGCCCCAGCATTTT
CASSEATGPAGNQPQHF
>NA|TRBD2|TRBV6-2/TRBV6-3|TRBJ2-5
TGTGCCAGCAGTCCCGGGACTAGAGTAGTTCGTGGCCAGCACTTC
CASSPGTRVVRGQHF
>many|TRBD1|TRBV11-2|TRBJ2-7
TGTGCCAGCAGCCTACTGGGACAGGGCTACGAGCAGTACTTC
CASSLLGQGYEQYF
>many|TRBD2|TRBV5-1|TRBJ2-2
TGCGCCAGCAGTTCTAGCGGGAGTGTGAACACCGGGGAGCTGTTTTTT
CASSSSGSVNTGELFF
>NA|NA|TRBV12-3/TRBV12-4|TRBJ2-4
TGTGCCAGCAGCGAGAGGCTTCAGGCACCCCTAGCCAAAAACATTCAGTACTTC
CASSERLQAPLAKNIQYF
>NA|TRBD2|TRBV5-4|TRBJ2-5
TGTGCCAGCAGCTTACCTGCGGGAGGGCAAGAGACCCAGTACTTC
CASSLPAGGQETQYF
>many|TRBD2|TRBV11-2|TRBJ2-1
TGTGCCAGCAGCTCTATAGCGGGACACAATGAGCAGTTCTTC
CASSSIAGHNEQFF
>NA|NA|TRBV5-4|TRBJ2-1
TGTGCCAGCACACGTGGGGGCACCGGCCGCGCAGCCGATGTGCAGTTCTTC
CASTRGGTGRAADVQFF
>NA|TRBD2|TRBV6-1|TRBJ2-4
TGTGCCGGCAGCGAACTAGCGGGAGGCCTAGGGACCAAAAACATTCAGTACTTC
CAGSELAGGLGTKNIQYF
>NA|TRBD2|TRBV10-3|TRBJ2-1
TGTGCCATCACTTCGCCCGGGACTAGAAACAATGAGCGGTTCTTC
CAITSPGTRNNERFF
>NA|NA|TRBV11-2|TRBJ2-7
TGTGCCAGCAGCGAAGGGTCTAGCACCCAATTCTACGAGCAGTACTTC
CASSEGSSTQFYEQYF
>NA|NA|TRBV6-5|TRBJ2-7
TGTGCCAGCAGTCCAGGGGCCGGGGGGCAGTACTTC
CASSPGAGGQYF
>NA|NA|TRBV30|TRBJ2-3
TGTGCCTGGAGTGTTGGAGGGGGGGAAAATACGCAGTATTTT
CAWSVGGGENTQYF
>NA|NA|TRBV5-4|TRBJ2-7
TGTGCCAGCAGCGCCGAGGCCCCATCCGGGTTCGCCTACGAGCAGTACTTC
CASSAEAPSGFAYEQYF